This TCR beta chain was sequenced for a study of post-analysis software for immune sequencing data. Looking at the study overall: Progressive-relapsing, secondary progressive and relapsing-remitting multiple sclerosis were among the disease courses included.

As for this clonotype: Its antigen is unidentified.

Study-wide results and caveats: The F measure placed samples prepared in the same batch into strongly shared clusters. Included in a set of about five TRBV segments more frequent in patients than controls were TRBV5-6, TRBV5-1 and TRBV20-1. Multiple sclerosis was associated with a significant reduction in normalized Chao1 diversity relative to controls.

The authors incorporated unique molecular identifiers into the TCR beta cDNA libraries. Roughly 500,000 cDNA molecules were obtained per 1 to 10 million input T cells. Using its own MiXCR run on the PCR reads, TCRdb lists one record per CDR3 protein. Here the sample spans hundreds of thousands of distinct CDR3 sequences, roughly 45% being singletons. The CDR3 length is 16 residues. Germline lookup yields CDR1 MNHEY and CDR2 SVGEGT. Deletions cut 6 bases from V and 5 bases from J, with 20 bases between. The chain couples TRBV6-2 or TRBV6-3 to TRBJ2-1; no reliable D call. Sequencing used blood. This TCR derives from a girl aged 10 to 17 with multiple sclerosis. The CDR3: CASSRTGYRLNNEQFF. The CDR3 DNA sequence: TGTGCCAGCAGCAGGACCGGGTATCGACTCAACAATGAGCAGTTCTTC.